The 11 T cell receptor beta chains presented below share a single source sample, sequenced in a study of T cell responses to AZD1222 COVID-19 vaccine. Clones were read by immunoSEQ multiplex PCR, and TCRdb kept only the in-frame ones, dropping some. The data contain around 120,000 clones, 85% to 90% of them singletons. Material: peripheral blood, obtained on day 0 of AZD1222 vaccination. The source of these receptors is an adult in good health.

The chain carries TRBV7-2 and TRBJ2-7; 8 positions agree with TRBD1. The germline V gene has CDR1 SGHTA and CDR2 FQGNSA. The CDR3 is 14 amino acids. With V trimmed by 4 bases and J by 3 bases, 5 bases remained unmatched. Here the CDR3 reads CASSSWTGSYEQYF. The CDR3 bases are TGTGCCAGCAGCTCCTGGACAGGGAGCTACGAGCAGTACTTC.

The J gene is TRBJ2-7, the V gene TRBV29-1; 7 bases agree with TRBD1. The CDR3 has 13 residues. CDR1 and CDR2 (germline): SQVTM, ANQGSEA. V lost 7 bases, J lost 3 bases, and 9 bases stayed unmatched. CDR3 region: CSAWTGSYYEQYF. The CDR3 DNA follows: TGCAGCGCCTGGACAGGTTCTTACTACGAGCAGTACTTC.

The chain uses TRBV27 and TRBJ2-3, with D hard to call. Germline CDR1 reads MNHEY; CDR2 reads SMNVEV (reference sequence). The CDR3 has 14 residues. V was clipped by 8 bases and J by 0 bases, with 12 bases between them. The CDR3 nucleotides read TGTGCCAGCGCCCTCGCTCCGAGCACAGATACGCAGTATTTT. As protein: CASALAPSTDTQYF.

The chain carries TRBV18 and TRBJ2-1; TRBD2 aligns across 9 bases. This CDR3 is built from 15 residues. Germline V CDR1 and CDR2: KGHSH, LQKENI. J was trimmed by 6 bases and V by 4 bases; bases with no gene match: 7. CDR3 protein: CASSRSSGMINEQFF. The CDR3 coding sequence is TGTGCCAGCTCACGATCTAGCGGGATGATCAATGAGCAGTTCTTC. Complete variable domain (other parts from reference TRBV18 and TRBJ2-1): NAGVMQNPRHLVRRRGQEARLRCSPMKGHSHVYWYRQLPEEGLKFMVYLQKENIIDESGMPKERFSAEFPKEGPSILRIQQVVRGDSAAYFCASSRSSGMINEQFFGPGTRLTVL.

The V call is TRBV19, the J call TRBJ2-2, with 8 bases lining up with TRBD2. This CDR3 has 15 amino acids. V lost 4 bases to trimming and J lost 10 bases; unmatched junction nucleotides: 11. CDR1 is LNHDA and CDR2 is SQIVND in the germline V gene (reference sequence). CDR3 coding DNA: TGTGCCAGTAGTAATCCCGGGGGGGATCTGATGGAGCTGTTTTTT. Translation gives CASSNPGGDLMELFF.

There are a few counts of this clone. The CDR3 loop is CASSPGQRGEKLFF. CDR3 nucleotides: TGTGCCAGTAGCCCAGGACAGCGGGGTGAAAAACTGTTTTTT. This chain joins TRBV19 and TRBJ1-4, with a possible D match to TRBD1 (6 bases). V lost 6 bases and J lost 7, with 15 bases in between. The CDR3 has 14 amino acids. Germline V gives CDR1 LNHDA, CDR2 SQIVND (reference sequence).

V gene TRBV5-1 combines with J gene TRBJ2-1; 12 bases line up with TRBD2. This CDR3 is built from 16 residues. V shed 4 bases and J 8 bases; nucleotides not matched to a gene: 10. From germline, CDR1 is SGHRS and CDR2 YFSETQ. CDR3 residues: CASSLEGLAGIYEQFF. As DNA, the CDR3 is TGCGCCAGCAGCCTGGAAGGACTAGCGGGAATTTATGAGCAGTTCTTC.

Written as DNA, the CDR3 is TGTGCCAGCAGTTTCAGGGACTATGGCTACACCTTC. Its protein product is CASSFRDYGYTF. The rearrangement joins TRBV28 to TRBJ1-2; weak D call: TRBD1 (5 bases). This CDR3 has 12 residues. Trimming cost V 3 bases and J 3 bases, with 5 bases left between them. CDR1 MDHEN and CDR2 SYDVKM come from the germline V gene.

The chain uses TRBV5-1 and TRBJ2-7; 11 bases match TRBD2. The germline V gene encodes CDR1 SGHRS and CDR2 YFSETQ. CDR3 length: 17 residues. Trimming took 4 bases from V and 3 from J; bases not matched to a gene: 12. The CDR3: CASSAEGLAGGSYEQYF. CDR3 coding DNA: TGCGCCAGCAGCGCGGAGGGGCTAGCGGGAGGCAGCTACGAGCAGTACTTC.

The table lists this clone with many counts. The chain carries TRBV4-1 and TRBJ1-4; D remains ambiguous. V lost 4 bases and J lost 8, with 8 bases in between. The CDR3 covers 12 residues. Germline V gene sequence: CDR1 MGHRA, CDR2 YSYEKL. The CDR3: CASSLMGEKLFF. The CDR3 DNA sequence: TGCGCCAGCAGCCTGATGGGGGAAAAACTGTTTTTT.

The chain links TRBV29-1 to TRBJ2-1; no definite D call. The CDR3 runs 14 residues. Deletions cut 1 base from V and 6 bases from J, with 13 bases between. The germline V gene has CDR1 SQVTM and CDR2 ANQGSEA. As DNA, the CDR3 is TGCAGCGTTGAAGGGGGTATGGGAACCAATGAGCAGTTCTTC. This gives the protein CSVEGGMGTNEQFF.